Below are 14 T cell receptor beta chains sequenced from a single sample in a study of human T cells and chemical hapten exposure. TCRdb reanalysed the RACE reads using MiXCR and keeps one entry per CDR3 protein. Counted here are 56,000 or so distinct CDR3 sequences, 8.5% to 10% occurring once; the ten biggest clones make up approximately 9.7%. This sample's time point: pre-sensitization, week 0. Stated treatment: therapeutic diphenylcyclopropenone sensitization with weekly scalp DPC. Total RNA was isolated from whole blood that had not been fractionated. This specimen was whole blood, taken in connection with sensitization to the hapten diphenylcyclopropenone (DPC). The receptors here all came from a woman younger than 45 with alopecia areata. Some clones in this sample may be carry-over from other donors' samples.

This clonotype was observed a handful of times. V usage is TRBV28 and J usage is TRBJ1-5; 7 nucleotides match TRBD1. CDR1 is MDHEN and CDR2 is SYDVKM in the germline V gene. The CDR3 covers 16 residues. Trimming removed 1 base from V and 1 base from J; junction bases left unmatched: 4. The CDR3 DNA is TGTGCCAGCAGTTTATCTCCCAGGGGGAGCAATCAGCCCCAGCATTTT. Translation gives CASSLSPRGSNQPQHF.

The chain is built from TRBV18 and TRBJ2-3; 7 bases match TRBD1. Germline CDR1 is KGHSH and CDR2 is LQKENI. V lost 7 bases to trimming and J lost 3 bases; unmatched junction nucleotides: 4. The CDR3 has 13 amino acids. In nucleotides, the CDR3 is TGTGCCAGCTATGTGACAGGGACAGATACGCAGTATTTT. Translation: CASYVTGTDTQYF. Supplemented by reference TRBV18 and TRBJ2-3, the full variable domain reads NAGVMQNPRHLVRRRGQEARLRCSPMKGHSHVYWYRQLPEEGLKFMVYLQKENIIDESGMPKERFSAEFPKEGPSILRIQQVVRGDSAAYFCASYVTGTDTQYFGPGTRLTVL.

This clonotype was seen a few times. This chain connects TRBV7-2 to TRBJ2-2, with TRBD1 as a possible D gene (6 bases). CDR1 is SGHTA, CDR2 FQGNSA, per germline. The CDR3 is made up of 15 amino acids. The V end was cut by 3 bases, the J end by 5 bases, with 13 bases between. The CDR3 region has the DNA TGTGCCAGCAGCTTGTGGGGGCCGGGTACCGGGGAGCTGTTTTTT. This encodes CASSLWGPGTGELFF.

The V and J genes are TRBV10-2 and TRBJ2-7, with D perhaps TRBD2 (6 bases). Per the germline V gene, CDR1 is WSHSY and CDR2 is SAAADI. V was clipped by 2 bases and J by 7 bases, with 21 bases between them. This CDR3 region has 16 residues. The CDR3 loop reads CASSEIRPEGLREQYF. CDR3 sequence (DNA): TGCGCCAGCAGTGAGATTCGACCGGAGGGTTTAAGGGAGCAGTACTTC.

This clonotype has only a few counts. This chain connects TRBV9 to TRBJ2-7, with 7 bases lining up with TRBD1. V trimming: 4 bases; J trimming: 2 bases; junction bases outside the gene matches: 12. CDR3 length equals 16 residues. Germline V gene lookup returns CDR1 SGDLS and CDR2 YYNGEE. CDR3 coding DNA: TGTGCCAGCAGCCCCACCCCGGACAGGCGACCCTACGAGCAGTACTTC. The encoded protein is CASSPTPDRRPYEQYF.

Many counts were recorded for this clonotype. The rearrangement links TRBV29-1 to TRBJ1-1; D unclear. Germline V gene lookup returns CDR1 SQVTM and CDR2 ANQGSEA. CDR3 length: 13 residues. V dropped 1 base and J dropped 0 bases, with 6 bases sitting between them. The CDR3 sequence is CSVEGKMNTEAFF. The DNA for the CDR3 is TGCAGCGTTGAAGGCAAGATGAACACTGAAGCTTTCTTT.

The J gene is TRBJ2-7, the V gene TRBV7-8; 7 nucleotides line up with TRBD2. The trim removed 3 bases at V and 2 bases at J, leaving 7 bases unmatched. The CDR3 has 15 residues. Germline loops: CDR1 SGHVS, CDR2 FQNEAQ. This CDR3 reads CASSFREARAYEQYF. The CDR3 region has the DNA TGTGCCAGCAGCTTTCGGGAGGCCCGTGCCTACGAGCAGTACTTC.

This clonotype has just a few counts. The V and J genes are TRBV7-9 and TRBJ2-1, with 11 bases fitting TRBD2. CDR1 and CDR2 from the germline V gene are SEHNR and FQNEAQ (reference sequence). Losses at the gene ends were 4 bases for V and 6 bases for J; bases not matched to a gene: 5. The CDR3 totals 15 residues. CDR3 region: CASSSGLAGANEQFF. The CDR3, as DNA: TGTGCCAGCAGCTCTGGACTAGCGGGTGCCAATGAGCAGTTCTTC.

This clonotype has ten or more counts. The CDR3 DNA is TGCGCCAGCAGCTTGGCCCTAAACACCGGGGAGCTGTTTTTT. Translation gives CASSLALNTGELFF. The chain joins TRBV5-1 to TRBJ2-2; no reliable D call. Germline CDR1 SGHRS, CDR2 YFSETQ. Deletions cut 0 bases from V and 2 bases from J, with 5 bases between. This CDR3 contains 14 residues.

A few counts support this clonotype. The CDR3 loop is CASSWDTAVSPLHF. In nucleotides, the CDR3 is TGTGCCAGCAGTTGGGATACTGCCGTCTCACCCCTCCACTTT. The V call is TRBV6-1, the J call TRBJ1-6; D gene unclear. V lost 5 bases and J lost 10, with 15 bases in between. This CDR3 region has 14 residues. Germline CDR1 reads MNHNS; CDR2 reads SASEGT.

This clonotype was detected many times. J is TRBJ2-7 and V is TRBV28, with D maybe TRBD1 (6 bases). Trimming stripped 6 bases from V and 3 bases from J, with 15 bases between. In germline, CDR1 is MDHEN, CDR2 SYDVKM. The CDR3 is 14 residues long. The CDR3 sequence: CASSLQGRVYEQYF. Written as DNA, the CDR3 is TGTGCCAGCAGCTTACAGGGTAGGGTCTACGAGCAGTACTTC.

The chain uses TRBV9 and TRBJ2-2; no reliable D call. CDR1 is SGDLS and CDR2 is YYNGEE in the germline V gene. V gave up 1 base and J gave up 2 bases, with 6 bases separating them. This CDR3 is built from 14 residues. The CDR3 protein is CASSVQSNTGELFF. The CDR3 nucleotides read TGTGCCAGCAGCGTACAGTCTAACACCGGGGAGCTGTTTTTT.

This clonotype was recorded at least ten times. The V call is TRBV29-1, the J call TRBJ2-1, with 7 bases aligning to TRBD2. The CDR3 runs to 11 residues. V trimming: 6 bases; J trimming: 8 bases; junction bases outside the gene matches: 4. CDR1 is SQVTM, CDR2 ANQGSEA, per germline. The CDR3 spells CSVGRGYEQFF. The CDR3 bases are TGCAGCGTGGGGAGGGGCTATGAGCAGTTCTTC.

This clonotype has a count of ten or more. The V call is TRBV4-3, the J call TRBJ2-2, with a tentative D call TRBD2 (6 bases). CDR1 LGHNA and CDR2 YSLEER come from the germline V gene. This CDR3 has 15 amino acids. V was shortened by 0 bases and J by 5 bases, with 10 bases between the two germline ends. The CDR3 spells CASSQESLATGELFF. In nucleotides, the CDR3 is TGCGCCAGCAGCCAAGAGAGTCTAGCGACCGGGGAGCTGTTTTTT.